The 4 T cell receptor beta chains below come from one sample, sequenced in a study of blood T cell repertoires in COVID-19. The protocol was immunoSEQ multiplex PCR, while the TCRdb copy is restricted to in-frame clones and leaves out a portion. The table records 250,000 to 300,000 clones, around 84% of them present only once. The sample was PBMCs or T cells enriched from blood (not recorded which). These receptors were collected from a man younger than 35 who had recovered from COVID-19.

The rearrangement uses TRBV12-3 or TRBV12-4 and TRBJ1-2, with 8 nucleotides matching TRBD1. This CDR3 has 13 residues. V gave up 3 bases and J gave up 8 bases; unmatched junction bases: 5. The CDR3, as DNA: TGTGCCAGCAGTTTCAGGGGGCGCCAAGGCTACACCTTC. Amino acid sequence: CASSFRGRQGYTF.

The chain's CDR3 is CASRPGTRDTGELFF. The CDR3 DNA sequence: TGTGCCAGCAGGCCCGGGACTAGAGACACCGGGGAGCTGTTTTTT. This chain connects TRBV27 to TRBJ2-2; 8 bases align to TRBD2. The germline V gene encodes CDR1 MNHEY and CDR2 SMNVEV (reference sequence). V trimming: 6 bases; J trimming: 3 bases; junction bases outside the gene matches: 6. This CDR3 is 15 amino acids long.

V and J are TRBV5-1 and TRBJ2-1; 11 nucleotides match TRBD2. Germline V gene lookup returns CDR1 SGHRS and CDR2 YFSETQ. V gave up 0 bases and J gave up 14 bases; unmatched junction bases: 4. The CDR3 length is 13 residues. The CDR3, as DNA: TGCGCCAGCAGCTTGGCTAGCGGGAGGTCTAAGTTCTTC. This codes for CASSLASGRSKFF.

The chain links TRBV6-5 to TRBJ2-3, with 8 bases matching TRBD1. With 0 bases clipped from V and 4 bases from J, the junction kept 6 bases outside the gene matches. The CDR3 runs to 16 residues. Germline V gene lookup returns CDR1 MNHEY and CDR2 SVGAGI. The CDR3: CASSYSTGVGADTQYF. The CDR3 DNA follows: TGTGCCAGCAGTTACTCGACAGGGGTCGGCGCAGATACGCAGTATTTT.